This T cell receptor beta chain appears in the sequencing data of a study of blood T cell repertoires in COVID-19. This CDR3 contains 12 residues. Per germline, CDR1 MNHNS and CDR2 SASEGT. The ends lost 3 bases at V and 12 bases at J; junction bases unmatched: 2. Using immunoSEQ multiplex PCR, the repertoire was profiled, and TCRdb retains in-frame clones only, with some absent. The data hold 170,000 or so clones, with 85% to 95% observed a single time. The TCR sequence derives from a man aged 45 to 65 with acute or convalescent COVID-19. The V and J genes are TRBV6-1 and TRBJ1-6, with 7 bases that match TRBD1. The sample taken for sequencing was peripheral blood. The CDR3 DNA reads TGTGCCAGCAGTGATCAGGGGGTACCCCTCCACTTT. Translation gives CASSDQGVPLHF.